This T cell receptor (beta chain) was documented in a study of cytomegalovirus exposure and HLA in healthy donors. General study results and limits: Sequencing depth roughly uniform across donors was assumed in presence/absence analyses.

PCR involved 60 Vbeta and 13 Jbeta primers. Profiled with immunoSEQ multiplex PCR; TCRdb holds only in-frame clones, not every one. The sample has about 160,000 clones, around four fifths seen once. The CDR3 sequence is 16 residues long. The V gene's germline CDR1 is LGHNA and CDR2 YNFKEQ. Losses at the gene ends were 5 bases for V and 7 bases for J; bases not matched to a gene: 16. Concerning this clone: Its antigen is unidentified.

The sequence was collected from a man aged 30 to 39 in good health and CMV-seronegative. What was sequenced was PBMCs. V is TRBV4-2 and J is TRBJ2-7, with TRBD1 matching 8 bases. CDR3 residues: CASSMQERTGSQEQYF. The CDR3 DNA sequence: TGTGCCAGCAGCATGCAGGAGAGGACAGGGTCCCAAGAGCAGTACTTC.